The 24 T cell receptor beta chains below all came from one sample that was sequenced in a study of blood T cells in healthy people across ages. The authors ran a second PCR of 7 to 11 cycles using a sample-barcoded 5' primer and a J-beta primer mix. TCRdb reprocessed the 5' RACE reads with MiXCR, giving one entry per CDR3 protein. Here the sample spans more than 700,000 distinct CDR3 sequences, about 55% being singletons. Sample: blood. These receptors were obtained from an elderly man in good health.

This clonotype occurred a few times. The chain has TRBV20-1 and TRBJ1-2; D unclear. Trimming stripped 5 bases from V and 8 bases from J, with 15 bases between. The germline V gene has CDR1 DFQATT and CDR2 SNEGSKA (reference sequence). This CDR3 spans 12 amino acids. CDR3 protein: CSAPRGFYGYTF. The CDR3 coding sequence is TGCAGTGCTCCACGTGGCTTCTACGGCTACACCTTC.

The CDR3 DNA sequence: TGTGCCAGCAGTTTGGGGACTAGCGGGAGGAGGATCTACGAGCAGTACTTC. This encodes CASSLGTSGRRIYEQYF. The chain links TRBV12-3 or TRBV12-4 to TRBJ2-7; 15 bases match TRBD2. This CDR3 is 17 amino acids long. Trimming at V came to 3 bases and at J to 3 bases, leaving 6 bases not matched to a gene.

The chain is built from TRBV4-1 and TRBJ2-3; TRBD2 aligns across 9 bases. Germline V lookup: CDR1 MGHRA, CDR2 YSYEKL. After removal of 0 bases from V and 14 bases from J, the junction contained 18 bases not matched to a gene. The length of the CDR3 is 17 residues. In DNA, the CDR3 is TGCGCCAGCAGCCAAGATACCGAGGGTTATTACGGCGGGAGGGCGTATTTT. Its translation: CASSQDTEGYYGGRAYF.

V is TRBV20-1 and J is TRBJ1-5; D is uncertain. The ends were cut back, 2 bases at V and 0 bases at J, with 14 bases in the middle. Germline CDR1 is DFQATT and CDR2 is SNEGSKA (reference sequence). The CDR3 length is 16 residues. The CDR3 region is CSARPPGKYSNQPQHF. The DNA for the CDR3 is TGCAGTGCTAGACCCCCGGGAAAGTATAGCAATCAGCCCCAGCATTTT.

The chain links TRBV20-1 to TRBJ2-4; unclear D gene. Germline V lookup: CDR1 DFQATT, CDR2 SNEGSKA (reference sequence). Trimming took off 5 bases at V and 7 bases at J, with 15 bases between the two ends. This CDR3 comprises 13 residues. CDR3 protein: CSAAASSGNIQYF. The CDR3 nucleotides read TGCAGTGCTGCGGCCTCCTCGGGTAACATTCAGTACTTC.

The V and J genes are TRBV19 and TRBJ2-7; possible D gene TRBD2, 5 bases. The CDR3 totals 15 residues. The V and J ends lost 4 bases and 0 bases respectively, with 13 bases between them. From germline, CDR1 is LNHDA and CDR2 SQIVND (reference sequence). DNA for the CDR3: TGTGCCAGTAGTACCGGACCTGAGGGCTCCTACGAGCAGTACTTC. This codes for CASSTGPEGSYEQYF.

The chain joins TRBV4-1 to TRBJ2-7; 10 bases align to TRBD2. Germline values: CDR1 MGHRA, CDR2 YSYEKL. CDR3 length equals 14 residues. Trimming removed 4 bases from V and 12 bases from J; junction bases left unmatched: 12. The CDR3 sequence is CASSRLTSGNGLYF. CDR3 in DNA: TGCGCCAGCAGCCGACTAACTAGCGGGAATGGTCTGTACTTC.

The chain recombines TRBV6-1 with TRBJ2-1, with TRBD1 identical over 9 bases. Germline V CDR1 and CDR2: MNHNS, SASEGT. CDR3 length: 13 residues. V gave up 6 bases and J gave up 9 bases; unmatched junction bases: 6. The CDR3 loop reads CASRLTGGPEQFF. DNA for the CDR3: TGTGCCAGCAGGCTGACAGGGGGGCCTGAGCAGTTCTTC.

The J gene is TRBJ2-5, the V gene TRBV6-6; D is uncertain. Near its end, the DNA agrees better with TRBJ2-7, so the J call may be wrong. The CDR3 is made up of 13 amino acids. The germline V gene has CDR1 MNHNY and CDR2 SVGAGI (reference sequence). The DNA for the CDR3 is TGTGCCAGCAGTGACGGCCAGGCCCACGAGCAGTACTTC. Encoded protein: CASSDGQAHEQYF.

This clonotype has just a few counts. The genes are TRBV20-1 and TRBJ2-7; TRBD2 aligns across 12 bases. This CDR3 contains 16 residues. Germline lookup yields CDR1 DFQATT and CDR2 SNEGSKA (reference sequence). The trim removed 2 bases at V and 2 bases at J, leaving 7 bases unmatched. The CDR3 protein is CSARSATSGGTYEQYF. The CDR3 region has the DNA TGCAGTGCTAGATCGGCGACTAGCGGGGGAACCTACGAGCAGTACTTC.

This clonotype has just a few counts. The V and J genes are TRBV20-1 and TRBJ2-7, with D tentatively TRBD2 (6 bases). CDR3 size: 14 residues. Germline CDR1 and CDR2: DFQATT and SNEGSKA (reference sequence). V was pared by 0 bases and J by 7 bases, with 16 bases between. In DNA form, the CDR3 reads TGCAGTGCTAGAGATAGTGGTAGCGGAGGAGAGCAGTACTTC. It encodes CSARDSGSGGEQYF.

This chain joins TRBV25-1 and TRBJ2-5; 9 nucleotides match TRBD2. The ends lost 2 bases at V and 5 bases at J; junction bases unmatched: 3. Germline V gene lookup returns CDR1 MGHDK and CDR2 SYGVNS. The CDR3 loop spans 14 amino acids. The CDR3 bases are TGTGCCAGCAGTGAAGATAGCGGGAGCGAGACCCAGTACTTC. Translated: CASSEDSGSETQYF.

CDR3 DNA: TGCAGCGTGGCCTCCGGGATCAATCAGCCCCAGCATTTT. Its protein product is CSVASGINQPQHF. V and J are TRBV29-1 and TRBJ1-5, with D unclear. V was clipped by 6 bases and J by 3 bases, with 12 bases between them. CDR1 is SQVTM, CDR2 ANQGSEA, per germline. The CDR3 length is 13 residues.

The chain recombines TRBV28 with TRBJ2-1, with TRBD1 matching 8 bases. Germline V CDR1 and CDR2: MDHEN, SYDVKM. The V segment lost 5 bases and the J segment 6 bases; nucleotides outside the gene matches: 9. The CDR3 contains 15 residues. In DNA, the CDR3 is TGTGCCAGCAGTCCCACAGGGGGGTTCGGCAATGAGCAGTTCTTC. It translates to CASSPTGGFGNEQFF.

A few counts support this clonotype. CDR3 bases: TGTGCCACCGCAGAGACAGGGCGGTACGAGCAGTACTTC. It translates to CATAETGRYEQYF. The J gene is TRBJ2-4, the V gene TRBV15, with 7 bases lining up with TRBD1. The better agreement between TRBJ2-7 and the DNA end casts doubt on the J call. Germline loops: CDR1 LNHNV, CDR2 YYDKDF (reference sequence). There are 13 residues in the CDR3.

This clonotype has just a few counts. The chain recombines TRBV29-1 with TRBJ2-3, with TRBD2 identical over 7 bases. The CDR3 is 14 residues long. V shed 4 bases and J 2 bases; nucleotides not matched to a gene: 6. Germline CDR1 is SQVTM and CDR2 is ANQGSEA. CDR3 residues: CSVVGRADTDTQYF. The CDR3 nucleotides are TGCAGCGTTGTAGGGAGGGCAGACACAGATACGCAGTATTTT.

This clonotype was recorded a few times. The rearrangement uses TRBV12-5 and TRBJ2-5; D not certain. Trimming removed 2 bases from V and 3 bases from J, with 4 bases in between. The CDR3 runs 12 residues. In germline, CDR1 is LGHNT, CDR2 FRNRAP. This chain's CDR3 is CASGLRKETQYF. CDR3 nucleotide sequence: TGTGCTAGTGGTTTGAGGAAAGAGACCCAGTACTTC.

This clonotype was found many times. This chain joins TRBV29-1 and TRBJ2-7, with 9 bases lining up with TRBD1. V shed 1 base, J shed 7 bases, and the junction held 11 bases outside the gene matches. Germline CDR1 is SQVTM and CDR2 is ANQGSEA. The CDR3 is 15 residues long. CDR3 in amino acids: CSVEAPGQGGEEQYF. CDR3 DNA: TGCAGCGTTGAAGCTCCGGGACAGGGAGGAGAAGAGCAGTACTTC.

The J gene is TRBJ2-3, the V gene TRBV20-1; D possibly corresponds to TRBD2 (6 bases). V was shortened by 6 bases and J by 6 bases, with 22 bases between the two germline ends. The length of the CDR3 is 15 residues. Germline-derived CDR1 and CDR2 are DFQATT and SNEGSKA (reference sequence). CDR3 DNA sequence: TGCAGTGCAGTAGGGAGGCGGGGCCCTTTGGATACGCAGTATTTT. Protein: CSAVGRRGPLDTQYF.

The table lists this clonotype with many counts. This chain links TRBV7-2 with TRBJ2-1; 7 nucleotides align to TRBD1. The CDR3 runs 14 residues. Looked up from germline, CDR1 is SGHTA and CDR2 is FQGNSA. V trimming: 5 bases; J trimming: 3 bases; junction bases outside the gene matches: 4. Written as DNA, the CDR3 is TGTGCCAGCAGCACAGGGGTTATCTACAATGAGCAGTTCTTC. Protein sequence: CASSTGVIYNEQFF.

The rearrangement uses TRBV5-1 and TRBJ2-2, with 8 bases fitting TRBD1. With 5 bases clipped from V and 4 bases from J, the junction kept 7 bases outside the gene matches. The germline V gene has CDR1 SGHRS and CDR2 YFSETQ. This CDR3 contains 15 residues. CDR3 amino acids: CASRIGQGPTGELFF. The CDR3 DNA reads TGCGCCAGCAGGATTGGACAGGGACCCACCGGGGAGCTGTTTTTT.

This chain joins TRBV6-5 and TRBJ2-4; D is perhaps TRBD1 or TRBD2 (7 bases each). The CDR3 loop spans 16 amino acids. Germline values: CDR1 MNHEY, CDR2 SVGAGI. Trimming left V 6 bases short and J 9 bases short, with 24 bases between. CDR3 loop: CASRAPTGSRGGIQYF. For the CDR3, the DNA is TGTGCCAGCAGGGCCCCCACGGGCTCCAGGGGGGGCATTCAGTACTTC.

This clonotype was observed a few times. J is TRBJ2-5 and V is TRBV7-9; a weak D match, TRBD1 (5 bases). Germline CDR1 SEHNR, CDR2 FQNEAQ (reference sequence). This CDR3 is 15 amino acids long. The ends were cut back, 5 bases at V and 0 bases at J, with 13 bases in the middle. CDR3 sequence reads: CASSLDNSYQETQYF. CDR3 nucleotide sequence: TGTGCCAGCAGCCTGGACAACTCGTACCAAGAGACCCAGTACTTC.

This clonotype has only a few counts. This sequence joins TRBV28 and TRBJ1-6; 10 bases map to TRBD1. Trimming at V came to 5 bases and at J to 4 bases, leaving 5 bases not matched to a gene. CDR1 and CDR2 from the germline V gene are MDHEN and SYDVKM. The CDR3 totals 16 residues. The CDR3 sequence: CASSPRDRGYNSPLHF. CDR3 coding DNA: TGTGCCAGCAGTCCCCGGGACAGGGGTTATAATTCACCCCTCCACTTT.